These 11 T cell receptor beta chains originate from one sample sequenced in a study of beta chain features in type 1 diabetes (dated by TCRdb to the late 2010s). Libraries were prepared through the immunoSEQ multiplex PCR assay. All of the isolated RNA was reverse transcribed with the High Capacity cDNA Reverse Transcription Kit, so expressed TCRB transcripts were sequenced. TCRdb carries this immuneACCESS record with in-frame sequences only. Its versions omit some clonotypes, under half of them owing to an unresolved V gene in the studies checked, with the rest unexplained. This sample lists fewer than 650,000 clones; roughly 15% were detected once. Approximately 0.093% of the sample is held by the ten biggest clonotypes. Sequencing was done on a sample of naive CD4+ T cells from blood. The sample's cell subset or site label, in plain terms: true naive CD4+ T cells. The receptors come from a man aged 18 to 29 in good health.

This clone was counted only a few times. The CDR3 sequence: CASSVKLRRTKAGNTIYF. DNA of the CDR3: TGTGCCAGCAGCGTAAAACTCCGGCGAACAAAGGCTGGAAACACCATATATTTT. V and J are TRBV9 and TRBJ1-3, with no clear D. This CDR3 has 18 residues. V was clipped by 1 base and J by 2 bases, with 19 bases between them. In germline, CDR1 is SGDLS, CDR2 YYNGEE.

This clone was seen more than once but under ten times. The rearrangement links TRBV25-1 to TRBJ1-2; D is unresolved. Germline V gene lookup returns CDR1 MGHDK and CDR2 SYGVNS. This CDR3 has 15 amino acids. V was shortened by 1 base and J by 4 bases, with 13 bases between the two germline ends. CDR3 residues: CASSESSLAFYGYTF. The CDR3 region has the DNA TGTGCCAGCAGTGAATCGAGCCTGGCTTTCTATGGCTACACCTTC.

This clone was observed at least ten times. The gene calls are TRBV10-3 and TRBJ1-1; 9 nucleotides align to TRBD1. The V segment lost 6 bases and the J segment 5 bases; nucleotides outside the gene matches: 4. From germline, CDR1 is ENHRY and CDR2 SYGVKD. The CDR3 runs to 13 residues. CDR3 nucleotide sequence: TGTGCCATCAGCCGGGACAGGGATACTGAAGCTTTCTTT. Encoded protein: CAISRDRDTEAFF.

A few counts support this clone. The chain has TRBV15 and TRBJ1-2; D remains unclear. Per germline, CDR1 LNHNV and CDR2 YYDKDF (reference sequence). The CDR3 length is 13 residues. V was cut by 0 bases and J by 4 bases, with 6 bases left in between. CDR3 bases: TGTGCCACCAGCAGAGATTACCTCTATGGCTACACCTTC. Residues: CATSRDYLYGYTF.

The chain links TRBV5-4 to TRBJ2-5; a possible D gene is TRBD1 (5 bases). Deletions cut 0 bases from V and 6 bases from J, with 15 bases between. This CDR3 has 15 amino acids. Germline CDR1 SGHNT, CDR2 YYREEE (reference sequence). CDR3 protein: CASSLGGAQAKTQYF. DNA for the CDR3: TGTGCCAGCAGCTTGGGTGGGGCCCAAGCCAAGACCCAGTACTTC.

This clone has a count of ten or more. This chain connects TRBV7-2 to TRBJ2-5; no definite D call. The CDR3 sequence is 15 residues long. Germline V gene lookup returns CDR1 SGHTA and CDR2 FQGNSA. Trimming shortened V by 6 bases and J by 2 bases, and 16 bases separated the two germline ends. The CDR3 spells CASSRKGRRQETQYF. The CDR3 nucleotides are TGTGCCAGCAGTAGAAAAGGACGGAGACAAGAGACCCAGTACTTC.

This clone was seen a handful of times. The chain has TRBV10-3 and TRBJ2-1, with 8 nucleotides matching TRBD2. The germline gives CDR1 ENHRY, CDR2 SYGVKD. The CDR3 covers 17 residues. The V and J ends lost 0 bases and 0 bases, in that order; junction bases with no gene match: 4. DNA of the CDR3: TGTGCCATCAGTGAGTCGTTGACTAGCGACTCCTACAATGAGCAGTTCTTC. This encodes CAISESLTSDSYNEQFF.

V usage is TRBV6-5 and J usage is TRBJ2-1, with no clear D. Germline CDR1 is MNHEY and CDR2 is SVGAGI. V gave up 2 bases and J gave up 3 bases, with 14 bases separating them. CDR3 length equals 16 residues. The CDR3 DNA sequence: TGTGCCAGCAGTTACCTGTCGGCTAGTGGCTACAATGAGCAGTTCTTC. This codes for CASSYLSASGYNEQFF.

This clone was found a few times. This sample also contains other DNA sequences that code for the same CDR3. The chain carries TRBV7-3 and TRBJ2-3; D is uncertain. The germline V and J ends were trimmed by 5 bases and 1 base, with 4 bases remaining between them. The CDR3 runs 12 residues. CDR1 and CDR2 from the germline V gene are SGHTA and FQGTGA. CDR3 DNA sequence: TGTGCCAGCAGCCAAGGCACAGATACGCAGTATTTT. It translates to CASSQGTDTQYF.

The CDR3 loop is CASSLGGRVTGELFF. The CDR3 nucleotides read TGTGCCAGCAGTTTAGGGGGTCGAGTCACCGGGGAGCTGTTTTTT. The V and J genes are TRBV28 and TRBJ2-2; perhaps D is TRBD1 or TRBD2 (5 bases each). V gave up 2 bases and J gave up 4 bases, with 11 bases separating them. CDR3 length: 15 residues. Germline lookup yields CDR1 MDHEN and CDR2 SYDVKM.

This sequence joins TRBV25-1 and TRBJ2-1; the D gene is possibly TRBD2 (5 bases). CDR3 length: 16 residues. Germline CDR1 MGHDK, CDR2 SYGVNS. The ends were cut back, 1 base at V and 4 bases at J, with 14 bases in the middle. The CDR3 region has the DNA TGTGCCAGCAGTGAATCTGAGGGTAGGTGGTACAATGAGCAGTTCTTC. Translated, it gives CASSESEGRWYNEQFF.